This T cell receptor beta chain was recorded in a study of T cell changes during pregnancy in multiple sclerosis (dated 2019 in TCRdb). Turning to the overall study: In women with multiple sclerosis, the researchers looked at how the T cell repertoire shifted as pregnancy progressed.

The germline V gene provides CDR1 MDHEN and CDR2 SYDVKM. V drops 6 bases and J drops 1 base, leaving 6 bases in between. From the cysteine up to the phenylalanine, the CDR3 has a length of 12 residues. Only the CDR3 DNA stays, 36 bases, in frame from base 1. Library preparation used the immunoSEQ multiplex PCR assay. Drawn from immuneACCESS, this table holds only the in-frame rearrangements with V and J called that TCRdb kept. Clones are partly lost; checked studies trace under half to an unresolved V gene and leave the rest unexplained. A total of approximately 58,000 clones appear in this sample, approximately 92% of them only once. Jointly, the top ten make up roughly 1.3% of the sample. A note on this clone: Its recognized antigen is unknown. No base quality values were provided; no much bigger clone lies one nucleotide off.

The rearrangement combines TRBV28 with TRBJ1-1, with no reliable assignment of the D segment. The source material was peripheral blood, sampled in the second trimester of pregnancy. The sequence was obtained from a female donor with multiple sclerosis, enrolled in a pregnancy study. The bases are TGTGCCAGCAGGGGGAGGAACACTGAAGCTTTCTTT. It specifies CASRGRNTEAFF.